This T cell receptor (beta chain) appears in the sequencing data of a study of CD8 T cells in Susac syndrome. Points from the study as a whole: The study's TCR sequencing and HLA analysis covered a relatively small number of individuals, and the study acknowledged this.

The junction had 9 bases not matched to a gene; V was cut back by 5 bases and J by 4 bases. This CDR3 contains 14 residues. Germline V gene lookup returns CDR1 SQVTM and CDR2 ANQGSEA. With random hexamers, about 0.5 to 1 ug RNA was reverse transcribed. The immunoSEQ assay covered 54 Vbeta and 13 Jbeta segments for CDR3. TCRdb ran MiXCR on the immunoSEQ multiplex PCR reads and lists one entry per CDR3 protein. The sample has 110,000 or so distinct CDR3 sequences, around 90% seen once; the top ten hold about 0.14%. As regards this clonotype: Antigen specificity is unknown.

In blood CD8+ and CD4+ T cells, TCR beta underwent sequencing. The TEMRA cells underwent FACS enrichment, while the CD8+ and CD4+ T cells underwent negative isolation. The V call is TRBV29-1, the J call TRBJ2-3, with 7 bases fitting TRBD2. Sequencing input: CD4+ T cells from PBMCs. The receptor comes from a human donor in good health. The CDR3 loop reads CSVRRGFGADTQYF. CDR3 in DNA: TGCAGCGTTCGGCGGGGGTTTGGGGCAGATACGCAGTATTTT.